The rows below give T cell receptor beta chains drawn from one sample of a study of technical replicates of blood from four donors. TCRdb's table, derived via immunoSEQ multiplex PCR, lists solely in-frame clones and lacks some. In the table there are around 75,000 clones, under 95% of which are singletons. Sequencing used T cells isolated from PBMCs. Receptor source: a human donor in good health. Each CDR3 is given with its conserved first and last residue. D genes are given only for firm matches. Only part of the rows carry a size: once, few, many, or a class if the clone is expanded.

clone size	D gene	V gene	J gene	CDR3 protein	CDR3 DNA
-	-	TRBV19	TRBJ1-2	CASTILGANYGYTF	TGTGCCAGTACAATTCTGGGCGCGAACTATGGCTACACCTTC
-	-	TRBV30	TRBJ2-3	CAWRGTPSDTQYF	TGTGCCTGGAGGGGGACTCCCTCAGATACGCAGTATTTT
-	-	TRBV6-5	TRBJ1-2	CASSYSAGIYGYTF	TGTGCCAGCAGTTACTCAGCCGGTATCTATGGCTACACCTTC
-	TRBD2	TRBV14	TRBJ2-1	CASSPSTSRHEQFF	TGTGCCAGCAGCCCCTCGACTAGCAGGCATGAGCAGTTCTTC
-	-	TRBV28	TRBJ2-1	CASRIPGSGYNEQFF	TGTGCCAGCAGGATCCCCGGGAGCGGGTACAATGAGCAGTTCTTC
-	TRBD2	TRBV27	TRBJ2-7	CASSLSPVAGGPDEQYF	TGTGCCAGCAGTTTATCGCCCGTAGCGGGAGGGCCAGACGAGCAGTACTTC
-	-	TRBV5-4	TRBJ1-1	CASSLLGWEMNTEAFF	TGTGCCAGCAGCTTGTTAGGGTGGGAGATGAACACTGAAGCTTTCTTT
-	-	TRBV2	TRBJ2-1	CASSVPIAGEIQGGQYNEQFF	TGTGCCAGCTCAGTACCCATAGCGGGAGAGATACAGGGGGGGCAATACAATGAGCAGTTCTTC
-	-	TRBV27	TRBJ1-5	CASSTGYRQPQHF	TGTGCCAGCAGTACAGGGTACCGTCAGCCCCAGCATTTT
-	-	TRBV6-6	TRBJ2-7	CASSYPTRAYEQYF	TGTGCCAGCAGTTACCCCACTAGGGCTTACGAGCAGTACTTC
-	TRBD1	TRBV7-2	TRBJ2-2	CASRGTGNTGELFF	TGTGCCAGCAGGGGGACAGGGAACACCGGGGAGCTGTTTTTT
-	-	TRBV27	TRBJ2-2	CASSPMPNLASGELFF	TGTGCCAGCAGCCCGATGCCAAATCTAGCGTCCGGGGAGCTGTTTTTT
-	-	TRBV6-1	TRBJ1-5	CASSEWVLGDQPQHF	TGTGCCAGCAGTGAATGGGTGTTAGGGGATCAGCCCCAGCATTTT
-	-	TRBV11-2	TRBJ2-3	CASSLGRWGGPPDTQYF	TGTGCCAGCAGCTTAGGACGGTGGGGCGGCCCCCCAGATACGCAGTATTTT
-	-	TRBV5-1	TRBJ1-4	CASSPEPGWEKLFF	TGCGCCAGCAGCCCGGAGCCAGGGTGGGAAAAACTGTTTTTT
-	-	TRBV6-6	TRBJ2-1	CASSYSVAGNAEQFF	TGTGCCAGCAGTTACTCAGTTGCGGGAAACGCGGAGCAGTTCTTC
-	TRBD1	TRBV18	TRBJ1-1	CASSPGTARNTEAFF	TGTGCCAGCTCACCCGGGACAGCAAGGAACACTGAAGCTTTCTTT
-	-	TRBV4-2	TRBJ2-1	CASSQEGSVNEQFF	TGTGCCAGCAGCCAAGAGGGTAGCGTAAATGAGCAGTTCTTC
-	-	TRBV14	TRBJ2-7	CASSHSRQGLLYEQYF	TGTGCCAGCAGCCACTCCCGCCAGGGCCTCCTCTACGAGCAGTACTTC
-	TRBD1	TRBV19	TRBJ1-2	CASTGDRGGYTF	TGTGCCAGTACCGGTGACAGGGGCGGCTACACCTTC
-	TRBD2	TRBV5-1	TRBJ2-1	CASSLGLAGIREQFF	TGCGCCAGCAGCTTGGGACTAGCGGGGATACGTGAGCAGTTCTTC
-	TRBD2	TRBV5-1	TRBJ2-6	CASMGGGVNSGANVLTF	TGCGCCAGCATGGGGGGAGGGGTCAACTCTGGGGCCAACGTCCTGACTTTC
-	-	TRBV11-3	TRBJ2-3	CASSFPGADTQYF	TGTGCCAGCAGCTTTCCGGGGGCAGATACGCAGTATTTT
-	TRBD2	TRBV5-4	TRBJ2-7	CASSLAGRSYEQYF	TGTGCCAGCAGCCTAGCGGGGCGTTCCTACGAGCAGTACTTC
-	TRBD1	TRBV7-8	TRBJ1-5	CASSHGQGGDQPQHF	TGTGCCAGCAGCCATGGACAGGGAGGAGATCAGCCCCAGCATTTT
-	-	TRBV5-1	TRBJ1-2	CASSLSDRTANYGYTF	TGCGCCAGCAGCCTCTCTGACAGAACAGCTAACTATGGCTACACCTTC
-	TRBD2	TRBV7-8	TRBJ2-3	CASSANSGGTDTQYF	TGTGCCAGCAGCGCTAATAGCGGGGGGACCGATACGCAGTATTTT
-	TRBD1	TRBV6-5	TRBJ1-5	CASSPDRGGNQPQHF	TGTGCCAGCAGTCCGGACAGGGGCGGCAATCAGCCCCAGCATTTT
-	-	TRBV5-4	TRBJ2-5	CASSLPVQETQYF	TGTGCCAGCAGCTTGCCCGTACAAGAGACCCAGTACTTC
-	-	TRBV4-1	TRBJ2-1	CASSHMRNEQFF	TGCGCCAGCAGCCATATGCGCAATGAGCAGTTCTTC
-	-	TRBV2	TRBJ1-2	CASSATANYGYTF	TGTGCCAGCAGCGCGACAGCTAACTATGGCTACACCTTC
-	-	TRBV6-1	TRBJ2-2	CASIPDRSGELFF	TGTGCCAGCATACCCGACAGGTCCGGGGAGCTGTTTTTT
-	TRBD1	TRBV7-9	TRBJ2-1	CASSLAGGRNEQFF	TGTGCCAGCAGCTTAGCAGGGGGCAGGAATGAGCAGTTCTTC
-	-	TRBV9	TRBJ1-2	CASSARVTDPYGYTF	TGTGCCAGCAGCGCCAGAGTGACAGACCCATATGGCTACACCTTC
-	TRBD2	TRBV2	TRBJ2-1	CASSEAGRGAYNEQFF	TGTGCCAGCAGTGAAGCGGGACGGGGGGCCTACAATGAGCAGTTCTTC
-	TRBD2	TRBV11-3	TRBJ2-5	CASSLVRMGDYVEQETQYF	TGTGCCAGCAGCTTAGTCAGGATGGGGGACTACGTAGAACAAGAGACCCAGTACTTC
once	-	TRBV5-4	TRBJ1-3	CASSFSEDRSEYF	TGTGCCAGCAGCTTTTCCGAGGACAGATCAGAATATTTT
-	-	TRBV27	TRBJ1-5	CASSFQGYGQPQHF	TGTGCCAGCAGTTTCCAGGGGTACGGTCAGCCCCAGCATTTT
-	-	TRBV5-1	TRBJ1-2	CASSFSRDYGYTF	TGCGCCAGCAGCTTCTCCAGGGACTATGGCTACACCTTC
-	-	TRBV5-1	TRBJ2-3	CASSLAEVRTDTQYF	TGCGCCAGCAGCTTGGCCGAGGTACGCACAGATACGCAGTATTTT
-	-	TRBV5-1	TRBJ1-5	CASSLGAGSNQPQHF	TGCGCCAGCAGCTTGGGGGCGGGTAGCAATCAGCCCCAGCATTTT
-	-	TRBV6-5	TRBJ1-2	CASSYSSGVVYGYTF	TGTGCCAGCAGTTACTCGTCAGGGGTGGTCTATGGCTACACCTTC
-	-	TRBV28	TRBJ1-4	CASSFLSVPNEKLFF	TGTGCCAGCAGTTTTCTGAGTGTGCCTAATGAAAAACTGTTTTTT
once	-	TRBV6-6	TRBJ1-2	CASSKDINYGYTF	TGTGCCAGCAGCAAAGACATCAACTATGGCTACACCTTC
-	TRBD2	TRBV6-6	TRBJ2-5	CASSSSGGLYQETQYF	TGTGCCAGCAGTTCGAGCGGGGGGTTGTACCAAGAGACCCAGTACTTC
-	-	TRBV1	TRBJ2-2	CTSDHYQVGGLSTGELFF	TGCACCAGCGATCATTACCAGGTGGGCGGGCTTAGCACCGGGGAGCTGTTTTTT
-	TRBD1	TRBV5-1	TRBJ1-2	CASSPDRDWGYTF	TGCGCCAGCAGTCCCGACAGGGACTGGGGCTACACCTTC
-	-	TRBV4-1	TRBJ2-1	CASSQALAYNEQFF	TGCGCCAGCAGCCAAGCGCTAGCCTACAATGAGCAGTTCTTC
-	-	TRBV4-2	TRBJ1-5	CASSQGGQPQHF	TGTGCCAGCAGCCAAGGAGGTCAGCCCCAGCATTTT
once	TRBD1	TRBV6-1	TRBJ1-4	CASSSKGAANEKLFF	TGTGCCAGCAGTTCTAAGGGGGCAGCTAATGAAAAACTGTTTTTT
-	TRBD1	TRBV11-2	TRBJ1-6	CASSSRQGRDSPLHF	TGTGCCAGCAGCTCCAGACAGGGTCGGGATTCACCCCTCCACTTT